This is a list of T cell receptor beta chains from one sample in a study of blood T cell repertoires in COVID-19. Sequencing used immunoSEQ multiplex PCR; TCRdb keeps in-frame clones, though not all of them. The profile shows more than 300,000 clones, more than 90% of them singletons. Sequenced: PBMCs or T cells enriched from blood (not recorded which). All receptors derive from a woman aged 25 to 39 who had recovered from COVID-19. Each CDR3 is given with its conserved first and last residue. The order of the fields is CDR3 protein, V gene.

CDR3 protein: CASSTGHRVEAFF; V gene: TRBV19
CDR3 protein: CASSPGTGGTDTQYF; V gene: TRBV5-1
CDR3 protein: CASHSGANEQYF; V gene: TRBV2
CDR3 protein: CASSLRVGRNSPLHF; V gene: TRBV5-4
CDR3 protein: CASSLDLQETQYF; V gene: TRBV11-3
CDR3 protein: CASSLGREAFF; V gene: TRBV28
CDR3 protein: CASRPQGKGNQPQHF; V gene: TRBV2
CDR3 protein: CASSQEIGGNEKLFF; V gene: TRBV4-3
CDR3 protein: CASSHPDRQETQYF; V gene: TRBV7-9
CDR3 protein: CASSKAGGLRGDGELFF; V gene: TRBV21-1
CDR3 protein: CASSLGDRDTEAFF; V gene: TRBV11-1
CDR3 protein: CATGQIRTGVLYNEQFF; V gene: TRBV19
CDR3 protein: CASGGGSTGDQPQHF; V gene: TRBV28
CDR3 protein: CASRRTGAYEQYF; V gene: TRBV28
CDR3 protein: CASRRRSGDGELFF; V gene: TRBV5-1
CDR3 protein: CASSAGGTGELFF; V gene: TRBV6-2/TRBV6-3
CDR3 protein: CASSRPGGQMSSYNSPLHF; V gene: TRBV28
CDR3 protein: CAISGPPGGGRDEQYF; V gene: TRBV10-3
CDR3 protein: CASSLVLTSGLADTQYF; V gene: TRBV5-8
CDR3 protein: CASSSLAGGMTDTQYF; V gene: TRBV7-2
CDR3 protein: CASSLQGNGYTF; V gene: TRBV28
CDR3 protein: CATSDLAGSGELFF; V gene: TRBV24-1
CDR3 protein: CSASSGGALGYTF; V gene: TRBV20-1
CDR3 protein: CASKVGDRITGELFF; V gene: TRBV19
CDR3 protein: CASGASGGNYEQYF; V gene: TRBV19
CDR3 protein: CASSVGLAGMDEQFF; V gene: TRBV19
CDR3 protein: CASSLEGGPSSYNSPLHF; V gene: TRBV27
CDR3 protein: CASSLFSQGGSPLHF; V gene: TRBV7-8
CDR3 protein: CASSSDWTGVDTQYF; V gene: TRBV7-9
CDR3 protein: CASSSGQGSKLFF; V gene: TRBV12-3/TRBV12-4
CDR3 protein: CASRGEAKNIQYF; V gene: TRBV3-1/TRBV3-2
CDR3 protein: CASSFGGDSSYNEQFF; V gene: TRBV5-1
CDR3 protein: CATADRGPYGYTF; V gene: TRBV6-5
CDR3 protein: CASSLGLAGAEQYF; V gene: TRBV5-4
CDR3 protein: CASSLAPQGGYGYTF; V gene: TRBV7-2
CDR3 protein: CASSPNSGRQETQYF; V gene: TRBV18
CDR3 protein: CASSSRQTYNSPLHF; V gene: TRBV9
CDR3 protein: CASSRAYEQYF; V gene: TRBV7-2
CDR3 protein: CASSLELAVTDTQYF; V gene: TRBV5-1
CDR3 protein: CATGQGQDTEAFF; V gene: TRBV28
CDR3 protein: CASSPNIRSGQPIGNTIYF; V gene: TRBV5-1